The T cell receptor (beta chain) under discussion was sequenced for a study of monozygotic twins with inflammatory bowel disease. Study-wide points: Repertoires of patients may have been made more variable by differing immunosuppressive treatments.

Each donor had more than 2 ml of blood drawn. TCRdb re-analyzed the 5' RACE reads; it lists each CDR3 protein once, without DNA. This sample's table reports under 150,000 distinct CDR3 sequences. This CDR3 has 12 amino acids. Germline V gives CDR1 SQVTM, CDR2 ANQGSEA. On this clonotype itself: Its antigen remains unknown.

This clonotype was obtained from a human donor with ulcerative colitis or Crohn's disease, or a healthy co-twin of an affected twin (not recorded which). Sample: blood. The rearrangement joins TRBV29-1 to TRBJ2-2. The CDR3 region is CSVEGGTGELFF.